This T cell receptor (beta chain) was found in a study of blood T cell repertoires in COVID-19. Generated by immunoSEQ multiplex PCR, the TCRdb table keeps only in-frame clones and is missing some. Among around 110,000 clones listed, 70% to 85% were seen once. The V gene's germline CDR1 is SGHNT and CDR2 YENEEA. The CDR3 extends over 15 amino acids. Trimming cost V 5 bases and J 3 bases; bases outside gene matches: 8. The V call is TRBV11-3, the J call TRBJ2-5, with TRBD1 matching over 8 bases. The sequence derives from a man in his 70s with active or convalescent COVID-19. The sample comprised peripheral blood. The CDR3 here is CASSAGTGSEETQYF. CDR3 nucleotides: TGTGCCAGCAGCGCCGGGACAGGCTCCGAAGAGACCCAGTACTTC.